In its sample, the clone carrying this T cell receptor beta chain was seen many times. What it binds is not known. Germline loops: CDR1 KGHSH, CDR2 LQKENI. The CDR3 is 14 amino acids. Between the trimmed V and J ends, which lost 1 base and 2 bases, there was a span of 8 bases. UMIs and sample barcodes were carried by the TCR alpha and TCR beta cDNA libraries that 5'RACE produced using constant-segment primers. TCRdb reanalysed the 5' RACE reads using MiXCR and keeps one entry per CDR3 protein. This table has some 150,000 distinct CDR3 sequences, 5.5% to 7% appearing once. This sample was included in a study of T-cell memory formation after mild COVID-19. General study findings and limits: Contracting CD4+ clones were located mainly in CM and EM, and CD8+ clones in EMRA. Pre-infection memory already had some responding clones, implying cross-reactive memory joined. Clones contracting over day 15 to 85 were CD4/CD8 balanced, with later expanders leaning CD4+.

The receptor's source is an adult woman who had mild COVID-19 (a few samples of this study predate the infection). Cell type and time point are not known. Sample: PBMCs or a T cell subset sorted from them (not recorded which). This rearrangement joins TRBV18 to TRBJ2-5; no definite D call. CDR3 in amino acids: CASSPQDLQETQYF. The CDR3 coding sequence is TGTGCCAGCTCACCACAAGACCTACAAGAGACCCAGTACTTC.